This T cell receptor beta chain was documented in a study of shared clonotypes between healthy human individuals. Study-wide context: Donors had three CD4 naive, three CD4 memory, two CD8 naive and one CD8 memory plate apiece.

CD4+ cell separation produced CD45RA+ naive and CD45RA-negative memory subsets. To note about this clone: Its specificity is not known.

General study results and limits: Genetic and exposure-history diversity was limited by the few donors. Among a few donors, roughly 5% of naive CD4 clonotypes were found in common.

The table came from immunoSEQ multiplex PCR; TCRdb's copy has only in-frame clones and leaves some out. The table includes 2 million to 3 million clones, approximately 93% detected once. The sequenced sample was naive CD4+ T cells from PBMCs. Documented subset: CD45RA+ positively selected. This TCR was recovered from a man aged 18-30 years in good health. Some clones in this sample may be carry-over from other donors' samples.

The CDR3 here is CASSWGTGQRSEQYF. The CDR3 DNA reads TGCGCCAGCAGCTGGGGGACAGGCCAGAGGAGCGAGCAGTACTTC. The V and J genes are TRBV5-1 and TRBJ2-7; TRBD1 aligns across 8 bases. The CDR3 length is 15 residues. Trimming at V came to 3 bases and at J to 6 bases, leaving 11 bases not matched to a gene. CDR1 SGHRS and CDR2 YFSETQ come from the germline V gene.